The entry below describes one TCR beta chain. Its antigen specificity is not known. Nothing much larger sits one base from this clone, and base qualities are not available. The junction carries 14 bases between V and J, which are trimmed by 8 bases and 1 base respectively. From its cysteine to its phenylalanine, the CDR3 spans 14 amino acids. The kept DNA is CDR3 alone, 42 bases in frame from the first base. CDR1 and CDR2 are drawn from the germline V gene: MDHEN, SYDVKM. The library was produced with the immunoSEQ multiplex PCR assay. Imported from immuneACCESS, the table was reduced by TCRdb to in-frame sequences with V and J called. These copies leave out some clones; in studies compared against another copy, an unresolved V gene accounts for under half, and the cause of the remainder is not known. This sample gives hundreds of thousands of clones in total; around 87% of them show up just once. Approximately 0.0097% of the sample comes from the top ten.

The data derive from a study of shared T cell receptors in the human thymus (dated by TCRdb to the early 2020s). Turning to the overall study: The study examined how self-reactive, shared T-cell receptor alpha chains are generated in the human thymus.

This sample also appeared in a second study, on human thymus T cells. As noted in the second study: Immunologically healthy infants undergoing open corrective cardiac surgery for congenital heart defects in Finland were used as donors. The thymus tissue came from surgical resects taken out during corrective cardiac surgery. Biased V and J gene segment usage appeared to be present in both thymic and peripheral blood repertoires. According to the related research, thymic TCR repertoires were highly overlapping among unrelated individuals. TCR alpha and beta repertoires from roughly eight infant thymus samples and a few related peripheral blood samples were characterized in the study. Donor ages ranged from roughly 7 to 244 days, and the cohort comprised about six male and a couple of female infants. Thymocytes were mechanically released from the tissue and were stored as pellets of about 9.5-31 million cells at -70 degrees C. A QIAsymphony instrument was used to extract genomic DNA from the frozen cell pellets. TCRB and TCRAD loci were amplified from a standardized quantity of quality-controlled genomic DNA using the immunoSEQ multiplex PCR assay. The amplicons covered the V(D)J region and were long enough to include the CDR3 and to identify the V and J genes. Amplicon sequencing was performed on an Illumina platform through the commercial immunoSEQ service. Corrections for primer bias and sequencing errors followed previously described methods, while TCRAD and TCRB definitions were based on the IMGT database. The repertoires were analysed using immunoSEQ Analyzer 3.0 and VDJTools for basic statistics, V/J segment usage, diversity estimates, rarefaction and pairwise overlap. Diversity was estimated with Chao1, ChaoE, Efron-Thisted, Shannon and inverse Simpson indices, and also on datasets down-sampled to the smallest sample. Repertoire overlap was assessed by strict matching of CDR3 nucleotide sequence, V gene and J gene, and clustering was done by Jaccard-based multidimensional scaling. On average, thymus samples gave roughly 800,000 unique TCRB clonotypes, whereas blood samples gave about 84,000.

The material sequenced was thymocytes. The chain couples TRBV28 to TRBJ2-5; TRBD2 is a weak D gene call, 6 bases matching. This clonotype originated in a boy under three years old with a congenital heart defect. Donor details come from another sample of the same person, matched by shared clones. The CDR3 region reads CASFPWDSQETQYF. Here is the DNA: TGTGCCAGCTTCCCCTGGGACTCCCAAGAGACCCAGTACTTC.